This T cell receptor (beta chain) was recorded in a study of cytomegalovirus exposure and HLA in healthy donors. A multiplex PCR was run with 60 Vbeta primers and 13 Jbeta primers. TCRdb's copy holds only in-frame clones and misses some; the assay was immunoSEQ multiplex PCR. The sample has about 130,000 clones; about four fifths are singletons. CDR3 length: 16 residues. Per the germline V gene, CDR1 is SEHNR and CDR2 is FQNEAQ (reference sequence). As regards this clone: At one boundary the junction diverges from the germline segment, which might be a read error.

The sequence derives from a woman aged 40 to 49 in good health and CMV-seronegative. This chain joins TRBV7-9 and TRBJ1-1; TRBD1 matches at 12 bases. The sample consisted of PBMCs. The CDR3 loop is CSSSRDRGLMNTEAFF. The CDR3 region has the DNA TGTTCCAGCAGTCGGGACAGGGGGCTAATGAACACTGAAGCTTTCTTT.